Each of the 26 T cell receptor beta chains below was sequenced from the same sample in a study of post-analysis software for immune sequencing data. Study results and caveats: With TRBV5-6, TRBV5-1 and TRBV20-1 included, about 5 TRBV segments were more frequent in patients than in controls.

Incorporated into the TCR beta cDNA libraries were unique molecular identifiers, which served to reduce PCR and sequencing biases. Via MiXCR, TCRdb re-called the PCR reads, giving one row per CDR3 protein. The table records around 440,000 distinct CDR3 sequences, approximately 45% of them present only once. The antigens for these receptors are not known. Sequencing was performed on blood. The receptors derive from a girl aged 10 to 17 with multiple sclerosis.

This clonotype came up a few times. This chain's CDR3 is CSVRADYEQYF. CDR3 nucleotides: TGCAGCGTTCGGGCGGACTACGAGCAGTACTTC. The chain couples TRBV29-1 to TRBJ2-7; no reliable D call. CDR1 and CDR2 (germline): SQVTM, ANQGSEA. V was shortened by 5 bases and J by 3 bases, with 8 bases between the two germline ends. The CDR3 totals 11 residues.

Notes on this clonotype: Mismatch with germline at one junction end may stem from a read error. J is TRBJ2-5 and V is TRBV10-3; D is ambiguous. Germline CDR1 reads ENHRY; CDR2 reads SYGVKD. This CDR3 is 13 amino acids long. The CDR3 protein is CAIRTHDQGTQYF. The CDR3 nucleotides are TGTGCCATCAGGACCCACGACCAAGGGACCCAGTACTTC.

The genes are TRBV5-1 and TRBJ1-4, with D tentatively TRBD1 (5 bases). CDR1 SGHRS and CDR2 YFSETQ come from the germline V gene. The CDR3 has 15 amino acids. V was shortened by 4 bases and J by 3 bases, with 13 bases between the two germline ends. The CDR3 region is CASSPLQGSNEKLFF. The CDR3 region has the DNA TGCGCCAGCAGCCCCCTCCAGGGCTCTAATGAAAAACTGTTTTTT.

V usage is TRBV6-5 and J usage is TRBJ2-5, with D possibly TRBD2 on 5 matching bases. The CDR3 is made up of 13 amino acids. V gave up 3 bases and J gave up 9 bases, with 14 bases separating them. Germline V CDR1 and CDR2: MNHEY, SVGAGI. CDR3 nucleotide sequence: TGTGCCAGCAGTTATAGTAGGGAGATGGCCCAGTACTTC. Protein: CASSYSREMAQYF.

This chain joins TRBV7-2 and TRBJ2-4, with 7 bases matching TRBD2. The CDR3 length is 13 residues. Germline CDR1 reads SGHTA; CDR2 reads FQGNSA. V was pared by 1 base and J by 14 bases, with 8 bases of the junction left unmatched. CDR3 residues: CASSLGGGQVEYF. The CDR3 nucleotides read TGTGCCAGCAGCTTAGGGGGAGGGCAGGTGGAGTACTTC.

The V call is TRBV20-1, the J call TRBJ2-3; D remains ambiguous. V was trimmed by 2 bases and J by 0 bases, leaving 6 bases between them. Per the germline V gene, CDR1 is DFQATT and CDR2 is SNEGSKA (reference sequence). This CDR3 has 13 amino acids. The CDR3 spells CSARSGSTDTQYF. The CDR3 DNA reads as TGCAGTGCTAGATCCGGGAGCACAGATACGCAGTATTTT.

J is TRBJ1-6 and V is TRBV10-3, with 8 bases matching TRBD1. Germline V gene sequence: CDR1 ENHRY, CDR2 SYGVKD. This CDR3 has 14 residues. The V gene end was trimmed by 6 bases and the J gene end by 6 bases; junction bases not matched to a gene: 4. The CDR3 DNA sequence: TGTGCCATCAGGCGACAGGGGAGTAATTCACCCCTCCACTTT. This codes for CAIRRQGSNSPLHF.

The chain has TRBV4-1 and TRBJ1-4; perhaps TRBD1 as D (5 bases). CDR1 MGHRA and CDR2 YSYEKL come from the germline V gene. The ends were cut back, 0 bases at V and 4 bases at J, with 9 bases in the middle. This CDR3 contains 15 residues. CDR3 loop: CASSQDRDGNEKLFF. The CDR3 bases are TGCGCCAGCAGCCAAGACAGGGACGGTAATGAAAAACTGTTTTTT.

This chain connects TRBV4-1 to TRBJ2-1, with D perhaps matching TRBD1 (5 bases). Per germline, CDR1 MGHRA and CDR2 YSYEKL. V shed 1 base and J shed 2 bases, with 21 bases lying between them. The CDR3 length is 19 residues. The CDR3 loop is CASSQAQELTYPPYNEQFF. The DNA of the CDR3 is TGCGCCAGCAGCCAAGCACAGGAATTAACCTACCCTCCCTACAATGAGCAGTTCTTC.

This clonotype was detected a few times. This chain uses TRBV12-3 or TRBV12-4 with TRBJ2-7; tentative D call: TRBD2 (6 bases). The CDR3 loop spans 15 amino acids. Trimming took off 5 bases at V and 2 bases at J, with 16 bases between the two ends. Written as DNA, the CDR3 is TGTGCCAGCAGTCGGGACTCCACCACCGCCTACGAGCAGTACTTC. Protein: CASSRDSTTAYEQYF.

The chain couples TRBV18 to TRBJ2-7; 7 bases match TRBD1. The CDR3 is 13 amino acids. The J segment lost 3 bases and the V segment lost 6 bases, leaving 5 bases of the junction unmatched. Germline V lookup: CDR1 KGHSH, CDR2 LQKENI. The CDR3 DNA follows: TGTGCCAGCTCGACAGGGAGAGTCTACGAGCAGTACTTC. This sequence encodes CASSTGRVYEQYF.

This clonotype was picked up a small number of times. The chain recombines TRBV20-1 with TRBJ2-1, with TRBD2 identical over 8 bases. There are 15 residues in the CDR3. CDR1 is DFQATT and CDR2 is SNEGSKA in the germline V gene (reference sequence). J lost 3 bases, V lost 2 bases, and 6 bases had no gene match. The CDR3 is CSARHPSGLYNEQFF. The CDR3, as DNA: TGCAGTGCTAGACACCCTAGCGGGCTCTACAATGAGCAGTTCTTC.

The chain has TRBV7-9 and TRBJ1-1, with 8 positions matching TRBD1. CDR3 length: 16 amino acids. Per the germline V gene, CDR1 is SEHNR and CDR2 is FQNEAQ (reference sequence). V shed 5 bases, J shed 5 bases, and the junction held 13 bases outside the gene matches. CDR3 protein: CASSPGTGRSWTEAFF. The CDR3, as DNA: TGTGCCAGCAGCCCGGGGACAGGTCGGTCTTGGACTGAAGCTTTCTTT.

The V and J genes are TRBV5-1 and TRBJ2-3, with 12 bases lining up with TRBD2. Looked up from germline, CDR1 is SGHRS and CDR2 is YFSETQ. Trimming at V came to 4 bases and at J to 5 bases, leaving 8 bases not matched to a gene. This CDR3 has 16 amino acids. CDR3 DNA sequence: TGCGCCAGCAGCCCTGGGACTAGCGGGTCTGGAGATACGCAGTATTTT. It specifies CASSPGTSGSGDTQYF.

V and J are TRBV7-2 and TRBJ1-5, with 8 bases lining up with TRBD1. CDR1 and CDR2 (germline): SGHTA, FQGNSA. CDR3 size: 15 residues. J gave up 4 bases and V 4 bases, and 6 bases lay outside the gene matches. The chain's CDR3 is CASSWTDRDNQPQHF. The DNA of the CDR3 is TGTGCCAGCAGCTGGACGGACAGGGATAATCAGCCCCAGCATTTT.

In this sample, this clonotype turned up a few times. V and J are TRBV20-1 and TRBJ1-5; 7 nucleotides align to TRBD1. This CDR3 is 20 amino acids long. V was clipped by 3 bases and J by 1 base; unmatched bases: 21. In germline, CDR1 is DFQATT, CDR2 SNEGSKA (reference sequence). Written as DNA, the CDR3 is TGCAGTGCTAGCAGGGGTAGAGGACAGGTGGGGGATATCAGCAATCAGCCCCAGCATTTT. Its protein product is CSASRGRGQVGDISNQPQHF.

The rearrangement uses TRBV12-3 or TRBV12-4 and TRBJ1-2, with D tentatively TRBD1 (5 bases). The CDR3 length is 13 residues. V was clipped by 2 bases and J by 7 bases, with 11 bases between them. The CDR3 reads CASSLNSGVGYTF. The CDR3 region has the DNA TGTGCCAGCAGTTTAAATTCGGGGGTTGGCTACACCTTC.

The CDR3 sequence is CASSESGQGAGNQPQHF. The DNA for the CDR3 is TGTGCCAGCAGTGAATCCGGACAGGGGGCAGGCAATCAGCCCCAGCATTTT. This rearrangement joins TRBV25-1 to TRBJ1-5; the match to TRBD1 covers 11 bases. In germline, CDR1 is MGHDK, CDR2 SYGVNS. V was pared by 1 base and J by 2 bases, with 4 bases of the junction left unmatched. The length of the CDR3 is 17 residues.

This clonotype showed up just once. The chain couples TRBV29-1 to TRBJ2-1; 11 bases agree with TRBD2. The CDR3 spans 16 residues. Germline V gene data show CDR1 as SQVTM and CDR2 as ANQGSEA. J lost 8 bases, V lost 3 bases, and 12 bases had no gene match. DNA for the CDR3: TGCAGCGTTGACAAAGGAGGAACTAGCGGGAGTCATGAGCAGTTCTTC. It encodes CSVDKGGTSGSHEQFF.

The rearrangement uses TRBV9 and TRBJ2-7, with D hard to call. Trimming took off 5 bases at V and 0 bases at J, with 9 bases between the two ends. This CDR3 has 13 residues. From germline, CDR1 is SGDLS and CDR2 YYNGEE. CDR3 sequence: CASSEQPSYEQYF. The CDR3 DNA follows: TGTGCCAGCAGTGAACAGCCCTCCTACGAGCAGTACTTC.

The rearrangement joins TRBV20-1 to TRBJ1-6; D is perhaps TRBD1 (5 bases). Germline lookup yields CDR1 DFQATT and CDR2 SNEGSKA (reference sequence). With 0 bases removed from V and 8 bases from J, the gap between germline ends came to 29 bases. The CDR3 contains 20 residues. The CDR3 sequence: CSARDRSRSLRGPWYSPLHF. The CDR3 DNA follows: TGCAGTGCTAGAGATCGATCGAGAAGTCTGAGGGGACCTTGGTATTCACCCCTCCACTTT.

The J gene is TRBJ2-3, the V gene TRBV10-1, with 14 positions matching TRBD2. The trim removed 5 bases at V and 4 bases at J, leaving 5 bases unmatched. This CDR3 spans 16 amino acids. Looked up from germline, CDR1 is WNHNN and CDR2 is SYGVQD (reference sequence). The CDR3 nucleotides read TGCGCCAGCAGTCCGGGACTAGCGGGAGAGGCAGATACGCAGTATTTT. Its translation: CASSPGLAGEADTQYF.

This chain uses TRBV18 with TRBJ2-7; 10 bases line up with TRBD1. The CDR3 is 15 residues long. V shed 3 bases, J shed 4 bases, and the junction held 6 bases outside the gene matches. CDR1 and CDR2 (germline): KGHSH, LQKENI. The CDR3 region has the DNA TGTGCCAGCTCACCGGGGACAGGGGAAGGGTACGAGCAGTACTTC. Translated: CASSPGTGEGYEQYF. Based on the CDR3 plus reference TRBV18 and TRBJ2-7, the full variable domain is NAGVMQNPRHLVRRRGQEARLRCSPMKGHSHVYWYRQLPEEGLKFMVYLQKENIIDESGMPKERFSAEFPKEGPSILRIQQVVRGDSAAYFCASSPGTGEGYEQYFGPGTRLTVT.

The V and J genes are TRBV6-1 and TRBJ2-5; D is unresolved. The germline CDR1 and CDR2 sequences are MNHNS and SASEGT. V was pared by 7 bases and J by 1 base, with 4 bases between. The CDR3 is made up of 11 amino acids. This chain's CDR3 is CASKAQETQYF. The CDR3 DNA sequence: TGTGCCAGCAAGGCCCAAGAGACCCAGTACTTC.

This clonotype occurred a few times. The V call is TRBV20-1, the J call TRBJ2-7; D gene unclear. The V end lost 5 bases, the J end lost 0 bases, and 8 bases lay between the germline ends. The CDR3 is 12 residues long. Germline values: CDR1 DFQATT, CDR2 SNEGSKA (reference sequence). Written as DNA, the CDR3 is TGCAGTGCTTTGGGCAGCTCCTACGAGCAGTACTTC. The encoded protein is CSALGSSYEQYF.

The V and J genes are TRBV4-2 and TRBJ2-7; 7 nucleotides line up with TRBD1. The V gene end was trimmed by 0 bases and the J gene end by 1 base; junction bases not matched to a gene: 18. The CDR3 is 20 residues long. CDR1 and CDR2 (germline): LGHNA, YNFKEQ. This chain's CDR3 is CASSQDLNRDSYHRSYEQYF. The CDR3 DNA reads TGTGCCAGCAGCCAAGATCTGAATAGGGACAGTTACCATCGTTCCTACGAGCAGTACTTC.